This T cell receptor (beta chain) stems from a study of blood T cell repertoires in COVID-19 (dated by TCRdb to between 2020 and 2021). About the full investigation: Samples covering the acute and convalescent phases of COVID-19 were provided by collaborators in the United States, Italy and Spain. The material from the prospective study consisted of cDNA or gDNA derived from T cells, B-cell-depleted T cells, or PBMCs. Deeply sampled blood TCRbeta repertoires from subjects exposed to, actively infected with, or recovered from COVID-19 were included in the dataset. A freely available public database, intended as a resource for researchers studying the immune response to SARS-CoV-2, is where the repertoires were released. The samples were drawn from two sources: the first 160 participants of the ongoing ImmuneRACE study, and some 1,300 subjects contributed by 6 global collaborators. Nearly every sample came with metadata listing a de-identified subject ID, COVID-19 status, age in years and sex. Where available, HLA class I and class II types were obtained from metadata supplied by the sample provider rather than from assay-based typing. Overall study outcomes, separate from this receptor: The quantity of clinical and demographic metadata differed by source and by participant and was supplied without curation.

The immunoSEQ Assay, a bias-controlled multiplex PCR, was used to amplify TCRbeta CDR3 regions from genomic DNA. The authors' pipeline ran thus. Within the assay, amplification of reference gene primers was used to estimate how many nucleated cells each sample contained. To quantify the absolute abundance of each unique TCRbeta CDR3 rearrangement, sequence reads were collapsed and filtered. For each sample, productive Simpson clonality was calculated as the square root of Simpson's diversity index over productive rearrangements. TCRdb took this table from immuneACCESS and kept in-frame rearrangements with V and J called. Such tables lack part of the clones; where checked against another copy, unresolved V genes explain under half of the gap, and the rest is unexplained. The D gene and trimming were derived from the DNA, and the V and J assignments and clone size from that table. The sample includes around 220,000 clones, with approximately 79% observed a single time. 4.5% to 5% of the sample belongs to the ten largest clones.

Whole blood was collected in K2EDTA tubes by collaborating institutions according to the institutions' own protocols. Collaborator samples were shipped for TCRbeta analysis as frozen whole blood, isolated PBMCs, or DNA extracted from either sample type. On this clone: Its recognized antigen is unknown. It has no much larger one-base neighbor in the sample; base qualities were not kept.

The sequence was obtained from a woman older than 75 with active or convalescent COVID-19. The sequencing sample was made of peripheral blood.

The nucleotide sequence is given as TGTGCCAGCAGTGAAGCCTACCGGGGGTCTGGCTACACCTTC. Its protein reads: CASSEAYRGSGYTF. The chain uses TRBV6-1 and TRBJ1-2, with TRBD1 perhaps the D gene, on 5 matching bases. The V and J ends are trimmed by 0 bases and 7 bases, leaving 12 bases between them. The CDR3 numbers 14 residues from cysteine through phenylalanine. Only CDR3 DNA is held: 42 bases, read in frame from base 1. CDR1 and CDR2, per the germline V gene, are MNHNS and SASEGT.